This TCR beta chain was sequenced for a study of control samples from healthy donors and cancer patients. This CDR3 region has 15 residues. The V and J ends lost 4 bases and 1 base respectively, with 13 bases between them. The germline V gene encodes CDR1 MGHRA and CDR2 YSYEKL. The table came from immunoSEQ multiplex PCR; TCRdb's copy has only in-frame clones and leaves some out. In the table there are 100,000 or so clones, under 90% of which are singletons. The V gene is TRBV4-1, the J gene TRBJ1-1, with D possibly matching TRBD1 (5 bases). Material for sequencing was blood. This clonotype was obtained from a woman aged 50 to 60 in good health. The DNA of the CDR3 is TGCGCCAGCAGCCCGGGGTGGGGCAGGAACACTGAAGCTTTCTTT. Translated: CASSPGWGRNTEAFF.